The 11 T cell receptor beta chains below all came from one sample that was sequenced in a study of blood T cell repertoires in COVID-19. Here immunoSEQ multiplex PCR was the method, and the copy in TCRdb shows in-frame clones only, minus some. The sample lists roughly 320,000 clones, 85% to 95% occurring once. Input material: PBMCs or T cells enriched from blood (not recorded which). The receptor source for this set is a young woman who had been exposed to COVID-19.

V gene TRBV30 combines with J gene TRBJ1-1; D unclear. V lost 0 bases and J 5 bases, leaving 10 bases between the germline ends. In germline, CDR1 is GTSNPN, CDR2 SVGIG (reference sequence). The CDR3 extends over 13 amino acids. The CDR3 protein is CAWSVGRMTEAFF. CDR3 bases: TGTGCCTGGAGTGTAGGCAGGATGACTGAAGCTTTCTTT. The full variable domain, in which reference TRBV30 and TRBJ1-1 provide the parts outside the CDR3, is SQTIHQWPATLVQPVGSPLSLECTVEGTSNPNLYWYRQAAGRGLQLLFYSVGIGQISSEVPQNLSASRPQDRQFILSSKKLLLSDSGFYLCAWSVGRMTEAFFGQGTRLTVV.

CDR3 region: CASRSIQGAFSGNTIYF. CDR3 nucleotides: TGTGCCAGCAGATCGATACAGGGGGCCTTCTCTGGAAACACCATATATTTT. The chain uses TRBV13 and TRBJ1-3, with 9 bases lining up with TRBD1. CDR1 is PRHDT, CDR2 FYEKMQ, per germline (reference sequence). Trimming at V came to 6 bases and at J to 0 bases, leaving 9 bases not matched to a gene. The CDR3 is 17 amino acids.

This chain links TRBV14 with TRBJ2-5; D perhaps matches TRBD1 (6 bases). Germline lookup yields CDR1 SGHDN and CDR2 FVKESK. This CDR3 region has 14 residues. Trimming shortened V by 4 bases and J by 1 base, and 10 bases separated the two germline ends. In DNA form, the CDR3 reads TGTGCCAGCAGCCTCCTGGGGGCCCAAGAGACCCAGTACTTC. It is translated as CASSLLGAQETQYF.

The J gene is TRBJ1-1, the V gene TRBV5-5; 7 bases are shared with TRBD1. Trimming at V came to 4 bases and at J to 0 bases, leaving 9 bases not matched to a gene. The germline CDR1 and CDR2 sequences are SGHKS and YYEKEE (reference sequence). The CDR3 runs to 16 residues. The CDR3 loop reads CASSTQGFHMNTEAFF. The CDR3 nucleotides are TGTGCCAGCAGCACACAGGGGTTCCACATGAACACTGAAGCTTTCTTT.

The chain links TRBV4-1 to TRBJ1-1; D unresolved. Germline CDR1 reads MGHRA; CDR2 reads YSYEKL. V lost 0 bases and J 0 bases, leaving 14 bases between the germline ends. The CDR3 has 17 residues. In DNA form, the CDR3 reads TGCGCCAGCAGCCAAGATCTGGGCAGGCCGTTGAACACTGAAGCTTTCTTT. This translates into CASSQDLGRPLNTEAFF.

V gene TRBV27 combines with J gene TRBJ1-3; 7 positions agree with TRBD1. CDR1 MNHEY and CDR2 SMNVEV come from the germline V gene (reference sequence). V shed 4 bases, J shed 0 bases, and the junction held 18 bases outside the gene matches. This CDR3 has 20 residues. Written as DNA, the CDR3 is TGTGCCAGCAGTTCTCGGCCACAGGGGCGAACATCTTTCTCTGGAAACACCATATATTTT. Its protein is CASSSRPQGRTSFSGNTIYF.

The chain carries TRBV6-2 or TRBV6-3 and TRBJ2-1, with D maybe TRBD2 (6 bases). Germline CDR1 is MNHEY and CDR2 is SVGEGT. CDR3 length equals 17 residues. Trimming took off 2 bases at V and 2 bases at J, with 16 bases between the two ends. As DNA, the CDR3 is TGTGCCAGCAGTTACCCCTCATGGGGGAGGACCTACAATGAGCAGTTCTTC. Its translation: CASSYPSWGRTYNEQFF.

The chain joins TRBV4-1 to TRBJ1-1; D remains ambiguous. This CDR3 is built from 15 residues. Germline V gene data show CDR1 as MGHRA and CDR2 as YSYEKL. The V end was cut by 1 base, the J end by 3 bases, with 12 bases between. CDR3 DNA: TGCGCCAGCAGCCAAGGGAGAGGGTTGGACACTGAAGCTTTCTTT. Translation: CASSQGRGLDTEAFF.

The rearrangement links TRBV5-6 to TRBJ1-6; D is unclear. V lost 5 bases and J 0 bases, leaving 15 bases between the germline ends. The CDR3 covers 17 residues. CDR1 and CDR2 from the germline V gene are SGHDT and YYEEEE. The chain's CDR3 is CASSRGVESSYNSPLHF. DNA for the CDR3: TGTGCCAGCAGTCGCGGGGTGGAGAGCTCCTATAATTCACCCCTCCACTTT.

J is TRBJ2-3 and V is TRBV19; D unresolved. The CDR3 has 14 residues. The germline V gene encodes CDR1 LNHDA and CDR2 SQIVND (reference sequence). Between the trimmed V and J ends, which lost 4 bases and 2 bases, there was a span of 10 bases. CDR3 DNA: TGTGCCAGTAGTAGCCGTCGGTCCACAGATACGCAGTATTTT. Translated, it gives CASSSRRSTDTQYF. The variable domain in full, completed from reference TRBV19 and TRBJ2-3, reads DGGITQSPKYLFRKEGQNVTLSCEQNLNHDAMYWYRQDPGQGLRLIYYSQIVNDFQKGDIAEGYSVSREKKESFPLTVTSAQKNPTAFYLCASSSRRSTDTQYFGPGTRLTVL.

The chain uses TRBV5-1 and TRBJ2-1, with D maybe TRBD1 (6 bases). Deletions cut 9 bases from V and 4 bases from J, with 11 bases between. Germline-derived CDR1 and CDR2 are SGHRS and YFSETQ. The CDR3 consists of 12 residues. The CDR3 DNA reads TGCGCCACCCAGGACAGATACAATGAGCAGTTCTTC. Translated, it gives CATQDRYNEQFF.